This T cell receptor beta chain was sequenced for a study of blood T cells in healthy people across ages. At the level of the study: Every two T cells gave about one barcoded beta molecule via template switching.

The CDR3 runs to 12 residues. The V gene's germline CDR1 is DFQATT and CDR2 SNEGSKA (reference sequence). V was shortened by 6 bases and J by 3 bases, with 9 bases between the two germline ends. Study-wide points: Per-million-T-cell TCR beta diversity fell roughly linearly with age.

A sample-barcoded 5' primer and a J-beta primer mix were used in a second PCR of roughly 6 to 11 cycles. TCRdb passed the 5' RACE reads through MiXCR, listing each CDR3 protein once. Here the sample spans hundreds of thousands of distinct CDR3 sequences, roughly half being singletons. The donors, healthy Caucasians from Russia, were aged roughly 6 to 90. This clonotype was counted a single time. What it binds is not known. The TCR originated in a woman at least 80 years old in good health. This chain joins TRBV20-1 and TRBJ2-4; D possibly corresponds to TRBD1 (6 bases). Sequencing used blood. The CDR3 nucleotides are TGCAGTGCGGCAGGGGTCAAAAACATTCAGTACTTC. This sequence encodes CSAAGVKNIQYF.